These 15 T cell receptor beta chains were sequenced from one sample in a study of shared clonotypes between healthy human individuals. Assay used: immunoSEQ multiplex PCR; TCRdb lists only in-frame clones, some missing. Of about 1.4 million clones listed, roughly 95% are singletons. Specimen: naive CD4+ T cells sorted from blood. The subset is: CD45RA+ positively selected. Receptor source: a man younger than 40 in good health.

J is TRBJ1-5 and V is TRBV6-6; tentatively, D is TRBD1 (5 bases). V was clipped by 7 bases and J by 7 bases, with 17 bases between them. The CDR3 is 14 amino acids. CDR1 and CDR2 from the germline V gene are MNHNY and SVGAGI (reference sequence). The CDR3 is CASTPDLGQQPQHF. DNA for the CDR3: TGTGCCAGCACCCCCGATTTGGGGCAGCAGCCCCAGCATTTT.

This chain links TRBV5-1 with TRBJ2-7; D unclear. Germline assignment: CDR1 SGHRS and CDR2 YFSETQ. The CDR3 extends over 13 amino acids. Trimming removed 2 bases from V and 3 bases from J, with 9 bases in between. The CDR3 DNA sequence: TGCGCCAGCAGCTTTAACAGCTACTACGAGCAGTACTTC. This codes for CASSFNSYYEQYF.

V and J are TRBV6-6 and TRBJ1-5; 11 nucleotides line up with TRBD1. V shed 7 bases and J 6 bases; nucleotides not matched to a gene: 5. Per germline, CDR1 MNHNY and CDR2 SVGAGI (reference sequence). The CDR3 covers 14 residues. CDR3 sequence (DNA): TGTGCCAGCACCCTGGACAGGGGGCTTCAGCCCCAGCATTTT. Its translation is CASTLDRGLQPQHF.

This chain joins TRBV6-1 and TRBJ2-7; D unresolved. Per germline, CDR1 MNHNS and CDR2 SASEGT. V was trimmed by 8 bases and J by 2 bases, leaving 13 bases between them. CDR3 length: 13 amino acids. CDR3 DNA: TGTGCCAGCCTAGACCCCACCACCTACGAGCAGTACTTC. It translates to CASLDPTTYEQYF.

The V gene is TRBV18, the J gene TRBJ2-2; D unclear. V was pared by 4 bases and J by 2 bases, with 5 bases between. The CDR3 totals 13 residues. Looked up from germline, CDR1 is KGHSH and CDR2 is LQKENI. The CDR3 DNA is TGTGCCAGCTCACAGGAAAACACCGGGGAGCTGTTTTTT. It codes for CASSQENTGELFF.

This rearrangement joins TRBV6-4 to TRBJ2-7, with unresolved D. This CDR3 comprises 16 residues. Looked up from germline, CDR1 is MRHNA and CDR2 is SNTAGT. V lost 2 bases and J 2 bases, leaving 16 bases between the germline ends. Here the CDR3 DNA reads TGTGCCAGCAGTGACGAGTCCACTCCGCCCCCCTACGAGCAGTACTTC. Protein product: CASSDESTPPPYEQYF.

The V call is TRBV9, the J call TRBJ2-2, with D possibly matching TRBD2 (6 bases). In germline, CDR1 is SGDLS, CDR2 YYNGEE. The CDR3 is 15 residues long. Trimming removed 0 bases from V and 9 bases from J, with 15 bases in between. CDR3 amino acids: CASSVDPEGPRELFF. The CDR3 region has the DNA TGTGCCAGCAGCGTAGACCCGGAGGGCCCGCGGGAGCTGTTTTTT.

This clone appeared once. The V and J genes are TRBV5-1 and TRBJ2-3; D tentatively reads TRBD1 or TRBD2 (5 bases each). Germline CDR1 reads SGHRS; CDR2 reads YFSETQ. This CDR3 is built from 16 residues. Between the trimmed V and J ends, which lost 0 bases and 6 bases, there was a span of 17 bases. In DNA form, the CDR3 reads TGCGCCAGCAGCTTGGGAGGGACCTTAACAGCGGATACGCAGTATTTT. This codes for CASSLGGTLTADTQYF.

The chain carries TRBV18 and TRBJ2-3; D gene ambiguous. CDR1 KGHSH and CDR2 LQKENI come from the germline V gene. Trimming pared 5 bases from V and 0 bases from J, leaving 12 bases between. CDR3 length: 15 residues. CDR3 coding DNA: TGTGCCAGCTCAGATTTCAGCGCTAGCACAGATACGCAGTATTTT. Protein: CASSDFSASTDTQYF.

The chain has TRBV28 and TRBJ2-5; D may match TRBD1 or TRBD2 (5 bases each). CDR1 is MDHEN and CDR2 is SYDVKM in the germline V gene. This CDR3 region has 16 residues. Trimming took off 4 bases at V and 3 bases at J, with 18 bases between the two ends. For the CDR3, the DNA is TGTGCCAGCAGTTCAAGGTTCGGGGCGGACGAAGAGACCCAGTACTTC. Protein product: CASSSRFGADEETQYF.

The sample holds one count of this clone. J is TRBJ1-5 and V is TRBV28; D might be TRBD1 (5 bases). Trimming stripped 5 bases from V and 5 bases from J, with 7 bases between. The CDR3 totals 12 residues. Germline V gene data show CDR1 as MDHEN and CDR2 as SYDVKM. CDR3 amino acids: CASSPGYQPQHF. DNA of the CDR3: TGTGCCAGCAGTCCAGGGTATCAGCCCCAGCATTTT.

The chain is built from TRBV7-9 and TRBJ2-2, with 8 nucleotides matching TRBD1. The V gene end was trimmed by 1 base and the J gene end by 3 bases; junction bases not matched to a gene: 7. The CDR3 length is 17 residues. CDR1 and CDR2 (germline): SEHNR, FQNEAQ (reference sequence). In DNA form, the CDR3 reads TGTGCCAGCAGCTTAGTGCCCGGGACAGGATACACCGGGGAGCTGTTTTTT. Its translation: CASSLVPGTGYTGELFF.

The CDR3 DNA is TGTGCCAGCACGGGACTAGCGGGAGCTGAGACCCAGTACTTC. As protein: CASTGLAGAETQYF. The chain recombines TRBV7-8 with TRBJ2-5; TRBD2 aligns across 14 bases. CDR1 is SGHVS, CDR2 FQNEAQ, per germline. The V segment lost 7 bases and the J segment 5 bases; nucleotides outside the gene matches: 3. There are 14 residues in the CDR3.

The V call is TRBV7-9, the J call TRBJ2-1; TRBD1 aligns across 8 bases. The ends lost 4 bases at V and 3 bases at J; junction bases unmatched: 11. The CDR3 length is 17 residues. Germline assignment: CDR1 SEHNR and CDR2 FQNEAQ (reference sequence). The CDR3 DNA follows: TGTGCCAGCAGCTCGGGGCTGTTGACAGGGGACTACAATGAGCAGTTCTTC. Its translation: CASSSGLLTGDYNEQFF. Filled out from reference TRBV7-9 and TRBJ2-1, the complete variable domain reads DTGVSQNPRHKITKRGQNVTFRCDPISEHNRLYWYRQTLGQGPEFLTYFQNEAQLEKSRLLSDRFSAERPKGSFSTLEIQRTEQGDSAMYLCASSSGLLTGDYNEQFFGPGTRLTVL.

V gene TRBV7-9 combines with J gene TRBJ2-2; unclear D gene. Trimming cost V 1 base and J 6 bases, with 6 bases left between them. Germline CDR1 is SEHNR and CDR2 is FQNEAQ (reference sequence). CDR3 length: 13 amino acids. The CDR3 loop is CASSLVPAGELFF. CDR3 nucleotide sequence: TGTGCCAGCAGCTTAGTCCCGGCCGGGGAGCTGTTTTTT.